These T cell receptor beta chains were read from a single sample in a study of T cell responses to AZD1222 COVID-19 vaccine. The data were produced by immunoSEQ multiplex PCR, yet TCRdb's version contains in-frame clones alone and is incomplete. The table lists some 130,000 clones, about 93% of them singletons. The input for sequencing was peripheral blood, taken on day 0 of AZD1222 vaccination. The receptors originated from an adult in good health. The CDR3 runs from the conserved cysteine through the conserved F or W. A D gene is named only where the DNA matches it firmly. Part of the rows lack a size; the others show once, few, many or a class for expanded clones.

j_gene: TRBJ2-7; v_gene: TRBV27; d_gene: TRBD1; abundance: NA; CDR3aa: CASSLGQGGYEQYF; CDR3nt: TGTGCCAGCAGTCTCGGACAGGGCGGGTACGAGCAGTACTTC
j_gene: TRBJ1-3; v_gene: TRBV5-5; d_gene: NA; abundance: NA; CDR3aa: CASSLDSGNTIYF; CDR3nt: TGTGCCAGCAGCTTGGATTCTGGAAACACCATATATTTT
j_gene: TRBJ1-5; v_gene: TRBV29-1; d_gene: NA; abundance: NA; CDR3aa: CSAGTLGQPQHF; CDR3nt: TGCAGCGCCGGGACTCTAGGACAGCCCCAGCATTTT
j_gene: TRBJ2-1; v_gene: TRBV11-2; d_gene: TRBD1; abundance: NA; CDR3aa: CASSPQTGTGAHNEQFF; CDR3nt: TGTGCCAGCAGCCCCCAAACGGGGACAGGGGCCCACAATGAGCAGTTCTTC
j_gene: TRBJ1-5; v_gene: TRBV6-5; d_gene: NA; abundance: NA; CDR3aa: CASSYSGHNQPQHF; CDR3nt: TGTGCCAGCAGTTACTCGGGGCACAATCAGCCCCAGCATTTT
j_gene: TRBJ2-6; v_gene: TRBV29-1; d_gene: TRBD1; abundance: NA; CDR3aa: CSVANAPLDRGISGANVLTF; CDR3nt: TGCAGCGTTGCTAATGCCCCCCTGGACAGGGGGATCTCTGGGGCCAACGTCCTGACTTTC
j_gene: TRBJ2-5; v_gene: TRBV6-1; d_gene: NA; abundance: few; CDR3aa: CASSEQYGRWETQYF; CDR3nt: TGTGCCAGCAGTGAACAGTATGGGAGATGGGAGACCCAGTACTTC
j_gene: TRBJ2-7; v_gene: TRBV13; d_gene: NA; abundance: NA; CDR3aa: CASSFKSYEQYF; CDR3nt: TGTGCCAGCAGCTTCAAGTCCTACGAGCAGTACTTC
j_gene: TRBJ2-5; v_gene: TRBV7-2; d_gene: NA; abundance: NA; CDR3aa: CASSLQTGQETQYF; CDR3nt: TGTGCCAGCAGCCTTCAGACTGGCCAAGAGACCCAGTACTTC
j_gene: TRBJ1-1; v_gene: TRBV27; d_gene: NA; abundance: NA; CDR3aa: CASSLSRGEGTEAFF; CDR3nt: TGTGCCAGCAGTTTATCGAGGGGCGAGGGCACTGAAGCTTTCTTT
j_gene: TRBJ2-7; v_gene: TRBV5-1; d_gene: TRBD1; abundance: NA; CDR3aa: CASSLGTGREQYF; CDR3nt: TGCGCCAGCAGCTTAGGGACAGGGCGCGAGCAGTACTTC
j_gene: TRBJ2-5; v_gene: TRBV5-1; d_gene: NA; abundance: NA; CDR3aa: CASSLFGGTSQETQYF; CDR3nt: TGCGCCAGCAGCTTGTTCGGAGGGACCTCCCAAGAGACCCAGTACTTC
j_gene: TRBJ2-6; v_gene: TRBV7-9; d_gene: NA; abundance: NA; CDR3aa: CASSFTSTSGANVLTF; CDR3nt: TGTGCCAGCAGCTTTACAAGTACCTCTGGGGCCAACGTCCTGACTTTC
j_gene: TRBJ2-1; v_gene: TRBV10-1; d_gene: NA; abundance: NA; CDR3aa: CASSESREEQFF; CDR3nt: TGCGCCAGCAGTGAGTCCAGGGAGGAGCAGTTCTTC
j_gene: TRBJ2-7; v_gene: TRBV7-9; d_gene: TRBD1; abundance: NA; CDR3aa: CASSSTGAYEQYF; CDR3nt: TGTGCCAGCAGCTCCACAGGGGCCTACGAGCAGTACTTC
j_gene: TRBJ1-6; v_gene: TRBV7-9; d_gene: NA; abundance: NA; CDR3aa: CASSSTRQDNSPLHF; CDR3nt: TGTGCCAGCAGCTCAACTCGACAGGATAATTCACCCCTCCACTTT
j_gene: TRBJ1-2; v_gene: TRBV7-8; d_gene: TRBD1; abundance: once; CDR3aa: CASSRGQGYGYTF; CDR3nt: TGTGCCAGCAGCCGGGGACAGGGATATGGCTACACCTTC
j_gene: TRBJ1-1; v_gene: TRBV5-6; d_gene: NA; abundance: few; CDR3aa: CASSLGGRPEAFF; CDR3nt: TGTGCCAGCAGCTTGGGGGGGAGGCCTGAAGCTTTCTTT
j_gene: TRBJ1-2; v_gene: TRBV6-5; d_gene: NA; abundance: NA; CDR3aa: CASSSSGPRVFYGYTF; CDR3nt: TGTGCCAGCAGTTCCTCCGGACCAAGGGTTTTTTATGGCTACACCTTC
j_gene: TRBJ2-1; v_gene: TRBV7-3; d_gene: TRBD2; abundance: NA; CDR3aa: CASSLSSGRADEQFF; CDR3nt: TGTGCCAGCAGCTTAAGTAGCGGGAGGGCTGATGAGCAGTTCTTC
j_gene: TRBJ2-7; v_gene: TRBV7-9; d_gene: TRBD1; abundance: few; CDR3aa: CASSRGQGENEQYF; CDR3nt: TGTGCCAGCAGCCGCGGACAGGGTGAAAACGAGCAGTACTTC
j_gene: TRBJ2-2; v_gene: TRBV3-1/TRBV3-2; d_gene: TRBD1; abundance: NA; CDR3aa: CASSRQGTYTGELFF; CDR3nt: TGTGCCAGCAGCCGACAGGGGACATACACCGGGGAGCTGTTTTTT
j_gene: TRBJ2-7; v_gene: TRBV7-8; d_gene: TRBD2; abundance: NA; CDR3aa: CASSLATSGSSEQYF; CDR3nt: TGTGCCAGCAGCTTAGCGACTAGCGGGAGTAGCGAGCAGTACTTC
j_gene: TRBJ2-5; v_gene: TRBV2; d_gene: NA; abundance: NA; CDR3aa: CASRFSTSSQETQYF; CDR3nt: TGTGCCAGCAGATTTTCTACTAGCAGCCAAGAGACCCAGTACTTC
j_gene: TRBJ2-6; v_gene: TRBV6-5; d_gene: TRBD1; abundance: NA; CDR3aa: CASRRGPGANVLTF; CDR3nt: TGTGCCAGCAGAAGGGGGCCTGGGGCCAACGTCCTGACTTTC
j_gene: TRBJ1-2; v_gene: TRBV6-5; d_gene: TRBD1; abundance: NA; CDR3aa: CASSYQAGQVYGYTF; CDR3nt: TGTGCCAGCAGTTACCAAGCGGGACAGGTCTATGGCTACACCTTC
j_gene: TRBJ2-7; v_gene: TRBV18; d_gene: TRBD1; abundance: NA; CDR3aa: CASSRTGGGSYEQYF; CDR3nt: TGTGCCAGCTCACGAACAGGGGGCGGATCCTACGAGCAGTACTTC
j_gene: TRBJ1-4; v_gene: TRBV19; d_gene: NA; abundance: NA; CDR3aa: CASSAGRSNGKLFF; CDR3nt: TGTGCCAGTAGTGCCGGACGGAGTAATGGAAAACTGTTTTTT
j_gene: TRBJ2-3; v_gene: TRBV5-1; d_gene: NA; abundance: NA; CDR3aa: CASSLGSISDTQYF; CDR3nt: TGCGCCAGCAGCTTAGGGTCGATTTCGGATACGCAGTATTTT
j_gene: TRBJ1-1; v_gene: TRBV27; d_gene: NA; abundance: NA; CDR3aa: CATRWGDVNTEAFF; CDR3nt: TGTGCCACTCGGTGGGGGGATGTGAACACTGAAGCTTTCTTT
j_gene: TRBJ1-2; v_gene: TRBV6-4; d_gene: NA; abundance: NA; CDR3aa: CASSSGYKATGYTF; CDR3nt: TGTGCCAGCAGCTCGGGATACAAGGCTACTGGCTACACCTTC
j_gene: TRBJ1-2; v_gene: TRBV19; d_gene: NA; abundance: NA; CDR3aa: CASSISGFGGYTF; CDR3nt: TGTGCCAGTAGTATCTCCGGGTTCGGTGGCTACACCTTC
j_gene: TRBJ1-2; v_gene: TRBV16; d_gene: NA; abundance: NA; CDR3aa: CASSPGVALGYTF; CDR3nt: TGTGCCAGCAGCCCGGGGGTGGCCTTAGGCTACACCTTC
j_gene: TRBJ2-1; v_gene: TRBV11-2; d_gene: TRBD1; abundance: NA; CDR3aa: CASSVGTGDNEQFF; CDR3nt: TGTGCCAGCAGCGTAGGGACAGGGGACAATGAGCAGTTCTTC
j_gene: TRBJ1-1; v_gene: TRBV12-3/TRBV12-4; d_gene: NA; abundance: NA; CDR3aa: CASSFSQLEAFF; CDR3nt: TGTGCCAGCAGTTTCAGCCAGCTTGAAGCTTTCTTT
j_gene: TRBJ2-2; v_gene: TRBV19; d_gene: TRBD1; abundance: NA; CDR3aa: CASTPGQGLIENTGELFF; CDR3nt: TGTGCCAGTACCCCTGGACAGGGGTTAATTGAGAACACCGGGGAGCTGTTTTTT
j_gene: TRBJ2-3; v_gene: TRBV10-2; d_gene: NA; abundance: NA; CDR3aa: CASSVSGGADTQYF; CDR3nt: TGCGCCAGCAGTGTCTCCGGGGGAGCAGATACGCAGTATTTT
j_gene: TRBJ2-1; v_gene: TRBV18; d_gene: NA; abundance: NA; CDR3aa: CASSPRAQPHNEQFF; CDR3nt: TGTGCCAGCTCACCCAGGGCTCAGCCCCACAATGAGCAGTTCTTC
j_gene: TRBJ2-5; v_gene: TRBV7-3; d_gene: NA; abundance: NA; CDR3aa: CASSLSPPGSQETQYF; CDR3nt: TGTGCCAGCAGCTTATCCCCACCGGGATCTCAAGAGACCCAGTACTTC
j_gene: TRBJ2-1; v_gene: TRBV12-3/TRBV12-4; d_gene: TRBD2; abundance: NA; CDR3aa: CASRGLEWDEQFF; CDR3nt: TGTGCCAGCAGGGGACTAGAGTGGGATGAGCAGTTCTTC
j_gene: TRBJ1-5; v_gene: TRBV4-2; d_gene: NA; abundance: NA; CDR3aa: CASSQDSAREGQPQHF; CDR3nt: TGTGCCAGCAGCCAAGATTCGGCCAGGGAGGGTCAGCCCCAGCATTTT
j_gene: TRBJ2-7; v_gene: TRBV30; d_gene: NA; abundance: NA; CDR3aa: CACASGASSYEQYF; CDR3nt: TGTGCCTGTGCCTCGGGGGCCAGCTCCTACGAGCAGTACTTC
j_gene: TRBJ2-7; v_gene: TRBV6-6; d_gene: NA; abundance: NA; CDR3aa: CASSYSSQSSYEQYF; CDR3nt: TGTGCCAGCAGTTACTCTAGTCAGTCCTCCTACGAGCAGTACTTC
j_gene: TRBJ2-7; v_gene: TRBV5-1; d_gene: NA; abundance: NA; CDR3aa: CASSPSRQGSNYEQYF; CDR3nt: TGCGCCAGCAGCCCATCGAGGCAGGGGAGTAACTACGAGCAGTACTTC
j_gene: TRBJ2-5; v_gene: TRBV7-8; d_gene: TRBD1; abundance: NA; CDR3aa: CASSSTGWQETQYF; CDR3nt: TGTGCCAGCAGCTCGACAGGGTGGCAAGAGACCCAGTACTTC
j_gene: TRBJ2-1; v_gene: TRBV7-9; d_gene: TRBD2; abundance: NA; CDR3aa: CASSLGGRAYNEQFF; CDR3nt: TGTGCCAGCAGCCTGGGCGGGAGGGCCTACAATGAGCAGTTCTTC
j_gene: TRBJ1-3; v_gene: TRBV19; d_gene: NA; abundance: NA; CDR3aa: CASSIGRDSGNTIYF; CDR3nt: TGTGCCAGTAGTATCGGCAGGGACTCTGGAAACACCATATATTTT
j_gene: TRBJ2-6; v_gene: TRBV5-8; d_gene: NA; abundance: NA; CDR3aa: CASSFAAHRSGANVLTF; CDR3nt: TGTGCCAGCAGCTTTGCAGCTCACCGCTCTGGGGCCAACGTCCTGACTTTC
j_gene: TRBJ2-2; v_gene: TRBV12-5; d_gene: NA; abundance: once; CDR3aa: CASGLVLGGRTGELFF; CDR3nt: TGTGCTAGTGGTTTGGTACTGGGGGGCAGGACCGGGGAGCTGTTTTTT